At least ten counts were recorded for the clone carrying this T cell receptor beta chain. These data originate in a study of blood T cell repertoires in COVID-19. Study-level information: PBMCs, B-cell-depleted T cells, or T cells were the source of the cDNA or gDNA that made up the material.

The ends lost 4 bases at V and 1 base at J; junction bases unmatched: 9. Germline loops: CDR1 SEHNR, CDR2 FQNEAQ (reference sequence). The CDR3 consists of 16 residues. This table comes from immunoSEQ multiplex PCR, and its TCRdb copy is limited to in-frame clones, with some not included. This sample has about 74,000 clones; about four fifths occur once, and the top ten carry around 15%. Sequencing was performed on peripheral blood. This chain links TRBV7-9 with TRBJ2-7, with 8 nucleotides matching TRBD1. The receptor was isolated from a human donor in a cohort sampled during active COVID-19. The CDR3 reads CASSSPGTGGSYEQYF. In nucleotides, the CDR3 is TGTGCCAGCAGCTCCCCCGGGACAGGTGGTTCCTACGAGCAGTACTTC.